One sample yielded the 30 T cell receptor beta chains listed below, sequenced in a study of T cell changes during pregnancy in multiple sclerosis. Libraries were prepared by immunoSEQ multiplex PCR; TCRdb keeps only in-frame clonotypes and omits some of them. The table records around 57,000 clones, around 89% of them present only once. Specimen: peripheral blood, collected in the first trimester of pregnancy. Every receptor here comes from a female donor in good health, enrolled as a control in a pregnancy study.

The CDR3 spells CASSLGLAVTDTQYF. For the CDR3, the DNA is TGTGCCAGCAGCTTGGGGTTGGCGGTCACAGATACGCAGTATTTT. V and J are TRBV5-4 and TRBJ2-3; D unresolved. Per germline, CDR1 SGHNT and CDR2 YYREEE (reference sequence). Trimming pared 0 bases from V and 2 bases from J, leaving 10 bases between. CDR3 length: 15 residues.

V gene TRBV11-2 combines with J gene TRBJ2-1; 9 positions agree with TRBD2. The length of the CDR3 is 16 residues. Per germline, CDR1 SGHAT and CDR2 FQNNGV. The V and J ends lost 6 bases and 5 bases, in that order; junction bases with no gene match: 11. The CDR3 spells CASREPGLAVHNEQFF. The CDR3 DNA follows: TGTGCCAGCAGGGAACCGGGACTAGCTGTTCACAATGAGCAGTTCTTC.

This rearrangement joins TRBV6-1 to TRBJ2-6; D is unclear. V was trimmed by 5 bases and J by 1 base, leaving 6 bases between them. The CDR3 totals 14 residues. The germline CDR1 and CDR2 sequences are MNHNS and SASEGT. In DNA, the CDR3 is TGTGCCAGCAGTACAGTTTCTGGGGCCAACGTCCTGACTTTC. Its protein is CASSTVSGANVLTF.

The chain couples TRBV2 to TRBJ1-5, with no clear D. In germline, CDR1 is SNHLY, CDR2 FYNNEI. The CDR3 consists of 11 residues. The V end lost 4 bases, the J end lost 9 bases, and 7 bases lay between the germline ends. The CDR3 region is CASSGAGPQHF. The DNA of the CDR3 is TGTGCCAGCAGTGGGGCTGGGCCCCAGCATTTT.

The chain is built from TRBV7-9 and TRBJ2-1; D is possibly TRBD2 (6 bases). Germline V gene data show CDR1 as SEHNR and CDR2 as FQNEAQ (reference sequence). The ends were cut back, 0 bases at V and 7 bases at J, with 13 bases in the middle. The CDR3 is 15 amino acids. The CDR3 here is CASSLAGGPSNEQFF. As DNA, the CDR3 is TGTGCCAGCAGCTTAGCGGGGGGACCCTCGAATGAGCAGTTCTTC.

The rearrangement joins TRBV9 to TRBJ1-3; a possible D gene is TRBD1 (6 bases). The V end lost 4 bases, the J end lost 1 base, and 18 bases lay between the germline ends. The CDR3 spans 17 residues. Looked up from germline, CDR1 is SGDLS and CDR2 is YYNGEE. This CDR3 is CASSHNREAGSGNTIYF. In DNA form, the CDR3 reads TGTGCCAGCAGCCATAACAGGGAAGCAGGTTCTGGAAACACCATATATTTT.

The genes are TRBV28 and TRBJ1-5, with 9 bases matching TRBD1. In germline, CDR1 is MDHEN, CDR2 SYDVKM. The V gene end was trimmed by 6 bases and the J gene end by 3 bases; junction bases not matched to a gene: 6. CDR3 size: 15 residues. CDR3 amino acids: CASRPDRGDNQPQHF. The CDR3 DNA is TGTGCCAGCAGACCGGACAGGGGTGACAATCAGCCCCAGCATTTT. The full variable domain, its missing parts supplied by reference TRBV28 and TRBJ1-5, is DVKVTQSSRYLVKRTGEKVFLECVQDMDHENMFWYRQDPGLGLRLIYFSYDVKMKEKGDIPEGYSVSREKKERFSLILESASTNQTSMYLCASRPDRGDNQPQHFGDGTRLSIL.

This clone showed up just once. This rearrangement joins TRBV7-9 to TRBJ2-5; 9 nucleotides match TRBD2. Trimming removed 5 bases from V and 5 bases from J; junction bases left unmatched: 6. Germline CDR1 reads SEHNR; CDR2 reads FQNEAQ (reference sequence). The CDR3 length is 14 residues. The CDR3 is CASSPGLAGETQYF. The CDR3 region has the DNA TGTGCCAGCAGCCCGGGACTAGCTGGGGAGACCCAGTACTTC.

The V and J genes are TRBV5-1 and TRBJ1-1; D call uncertain. Trimming pared 1 base from V and 1 base from J, leaving 5 bases between. Germline CDR1 reads SGHRS; CDR2 reads YFSETQ. The CDR3 has 13 residues. CDR3 loop: CASSLSKNTEAFF. The CDR3 bases are TGCGCCAGCAGCTTGAGCAAGAACACTGAAGCTTTCTTT.

The rearrangement links TRBV7-6 to TRBJ2-5; weak D call: TRBD2 (7 bases). From germline, CDR1 is SGHVS and CDR2 FNYEAQ. V lost 7 bases to trimming and J lost 5 bases, with 17 bases between them. The CDR3 contains 14 residues. This CDR3 is CASTPSGGLETQYF. The CDR3 coding sequence is TGTGCCAGCACCCCCTCGGGGGGCCTTGAGACCCAGTACTTC.

The chain has TRBV5-4 and TRBJ2-1; 8 bases map to TRBD2. Germline CDR1 is SGHNT and CDR2 is YYREEE (reference sequence). V shed 4 bases and J 1 base; nucleotides not matched to a gene: 7. This CDR3 has 16 residues. CDR3 nucleotide sequence: TGTGCCAGCAGCCGGGGGGGGGTCGGGTCCTACAATGAGCAGTTCTTC. This translates into CASSRGGVGSYNEQFF.

This sequence joins TRBV27 and TRBJ1-1, with 9 nucleotides matching TRBD1. Per germline, CDR1 MNHEY and CDR2 SMNVEV (reference sequence). The V segment lost 5 bases and the J segment 5 bases; nucleotides outside the gene matches: 9. CDR3 size: 15 residues. The CDR3 here is CASSNLGQGRTEAFF. Here the CDR3 DNA reads TGTGCCAGCAGTAACCTAGGACAGGGGAGGACTGAAGCTTTCTTT.

This clone appeared a single time. The V and J genes are TRBV10-1 and TRBJ1-6, with 7 bases lining up with TRBD1. The CDR3 contains 17 residues. The V and J ends lost 11 bases and 6 bases, in that order; junction bases with no gene match: 19. Per the germline V gene, CDR1 is WNHNN and CDR2 is SYGVQD (reference sequence). CDR3 DNA sequence: TGCGCCCTACCGGGACAGACATCCCCTTTTCGTAATTCACCCCTCCACTTT. Translated: CALPGQTSPFRNSPLHF.

The chain combines TRBV2 with TRBJ1-2, with 8 bases aligning to TRBD1. V gave up 6 bases and J gave up 8 bases; unmatched junction bases: 14. The germline V gene encodes CDR1 SNHLY and CDR2 FYNNEI. The CDR3 has 15 residues. CDR3 loop: CASRILLGQGGGYTF. The CDR3 DNA follows: TGTGCCAGCAGAATTCTTTTAGGACAGGGTGGCGGCTACACCTTC.

This rearrangement joins TRBV5-4 to TRBJ1-2; tentative D call: TRBD1 (6 bases). The ends were cut back, 2 bases at V and 10 bases at J, with 12 bases in the middle. This CDR3 is 12 amino acids long. CDR1 is SGHNT, CDR2 YYREEE, per germline (reference sequence). Here the CDR3 DNA reads TGTGCCAGCAGCTTAGCAGGGGAATACTACACCTTC. Its protein is CASSLAGEYYTF.

V is TRBV9 and J is TRBJ2-5, with D perhaps TRBD1 (5 bases). The CDR3 contains 15 residues. The V gene's germline CDR1 is SGDLS and CDR2 YYNGEE. V lost 5 bases to trimming and J lost 4 bases, with 18 bases between them. CDR3 in amino acids: CASSQTSGPSETQYF. Written as DNA, the CDR3 is TGTGCCAGCAGTCAAACTTCAGGGCCCTCAGAGACCCAGTACTTC.

The genes are TRBV18 and TRBJ2-7; TRBD2 aligns across 12 bases. The germline V gene has CDR1 KGHSH and CDR2 LQKENI. V shed 8 bases, J shed 3 bases, and the junction held 8 bases outside the gene matches. The CDR3 totals 15 residues. The DNA of the CDR3 is TGTGCCAGCACCGAGACTAGCGGGGGAAACTACGAGCAGTACTTC. This gives the protein CASTETSGGNYEQYF.

CDR3 in amino acids: CASSYAGDPGETQYF. The CDR3 nucleotides read TGTGCCAGCAGTTACGCGGGGGATCCCGGGGAGACCCAGTACTTC. This chain uses TRBV6-6 with TRBJ2-5; 7 bases map to TRBD2. Per the germline V gene, CDR1 is MNHNY and CDR2 is SVGAGI (reference sequence). This CDR3 is built from 15 residues. V lost 2 bases to trimming and J lost 5 bases; unmatched junction nucleotides: 8.

CDR3 nucleotide sequence: TGTGCCAGCAGCTTAAGTGACAGACCCAGCACAGATACGCAGTATTTT. It is translated as CASSLSDRPSTDTQYF. The chain carries TRBV7-9 and TRBJ2-3, with D possibly being TRBD1 (5 bases). CDR1 is SEHNR and CDR2 is FQNEAQ in the germline V gene (reference sequence). The CDR3 contains 16 residues. V gave up 2 bases and J gave up 0 bases, with 12 bases separating them. Drawing the rest from reference TRBV7-9 and TRBJ2-3, the complete variable domain is DTGVSQNPRHKITKRGQNVTFRCDPISEHNRLYWYRQTLGQGPEFLTYFQNEAQLEKSRLLSDRFSAERPKGSFSTLEIQRTEQGDSAMYLCASSLSDRPSTDTQYFGPGTRLTVL.

This clone was picked up one time. V and J are TRBV6-5 and TRBJ1-4; D is possibly TRBD1 (5 bases). This CDR3 region has 15 residues. Trimming took off 2 bases at V and 8 bases at J, with 15 bases between the two ends. CDR1 MNHEY and CDR2 SVGAGI come from the germline V gene. CDR3 sequence reads: CASSYVATAGEKLFF. DNA for the CDR3: TGTGCCAGCAGTTACGTCGCGACAGCAGGAGAAAAACTGTTTTTT.

V is TRBV6-5 and J is TRBJ1-1; perhaps TRBD1 as D (6 bases). The germline V gene encodes CDR1 MNHEY and CDR2 SVGAGI. This CDR3 has 15 amino acids. With 6 bases removed from V and 5 bases from J, the gap between germline ends came to 19 bases. CDR3 DNA: TGTGCCAGCAGGCCCTTACAGGGCCCGAGGACTGAAGCTTTCTTT. Translating gives CASRPLQGPRTEAFF.

The chain has TRBV19 and TRBJ1-1; TRBD1 might be the D (6 bases). Trimming left V 8 bases short and J 0 bases short, with 13 bases between. Germline CDR1 LNHDA, CDR2 SQIVND (reference sequence). The CDR3 has 14 amino acids. CDR3 sequence (DNA): TGTGCCAGTGAACAGGGTCCGATGAACACTGAAGCTTTCTTT. Residues: CASEQGPMNTEAFF.

This clone was recorded once. J is TRBJ2-5 and V is TRBV30; D possibly corresponds to TRBD2 (7 bases). Germline V gene data show CDR1 as GTSNPN and CDR2 as SVGIG (reference sequence). The CDR3 spans 14 residues. V was pared by 0 bases and J by 7 bases, with 15 bases between. Here the CDR3 reads CAWSVGGPHGTQYF. In DNA, the CDR3 is TGTGCCTGGAGTGTGGGGGGGCCCCATGGGACCCAGTACTTC. Together with reference TRBV30 and TRBJ2-5, the CDR3 gives the full variable domain: SQTIHQWPATLVQPVGSPLSLECTVEGTSNPNLYWYRQAAGRGLQLLFYSVGIGQISSEVPQNLSASRPQDRQFILSSKKLLLSDSGFYLCAWSVGGPHGTQYFGPGTRLLVL.

The chain recombines TRBV21-1 with TRBJ1-6; TRBD1, the table's D call, lacks a check against the DNA. TRBV21-1 is given as a pseudogene. This CDR3 has 18 amino acids. CDR3 residues: CASSRGVTGSSYNSPLHF. The CDR3 nucleotides are TGTGCCAGCAGCAGGGGGGTGACAGGGAGCTCCTATAATTCACCCCTCCACTTT.

The chain is built from TRBV12-5 and TRBJ2-1; tentative D call: TRBD1 (6 bases). V gave up 6 bases and J gave up 1 base, with 13 bases separating them. The CDR3 contains 15 residues. In germline, CDR1 is LGHNT, CDR2 FRNRAP. The CDR3 nucleotides are TGTGCTAGTGGCCCCAATGGACAGTCCTACAATGAGCAGTTCTTC. This encodes CASGPNGQSYNEQFF.

The chain uses TRBV4-2 and TRBJ2-1, with 8 bases identical to TRBD2. Losses at the gene ends were 2 bases for V and 6 bases for J; bases not matched to a gene: 9. Germline V lookup: CDR1 LGHNA, CDR2 YNFKEQ. The CDR3 runs 16 residues. CDR3 bases: TGTGCCAGCAGCCAACAAACGGCGGGGGGTCTCAATGAGCAGTTCTTC. As protein: CASSQQTAGGLNEQFF.

For this clone: Germline and junction disagree at one end, which may indicate a read error. V is TRBV25-1 and J is TRBJ2-3; 9 nucleotides line up with TRBD2. Germline lookup yields CDR1 MGHDK and CDR2 SYGVNS. The CDR3 is 14 residues long. In DNA form, the CDR3 reads TGTGCCAACCCAGCCGGGACTAGCAGAGATACGCAGTATTTT. Protein: CANPAGTSRDTQYF.

The chain recombines TRBV7-2 with TRBJ1-1; 8 bases fit TRBD1. V dropped 1 base and J dropped 4; count of bases not matched to a gene: 5. Germline-derived CDR1 and CDR2 are SGHTA and FQGNSA. The CDR3 runs to 15 residues. CDR3 bases: TGTGCCAGCAGCTTAGTTACAGGGGGGAGCACTGAAGCTTTCTTT. It encodes CASSLVTGGSTEAFF.

The CDR3 here is CASSSTSGSYNEQFF. DNA of the CDR3: TGTGCCAGCAGCTCGACTAGCGGGAGTTACAATGAGCAGTTCTTC. This rearrangement joins TRBV7-2 to TRBJ2-1; 12 bases match TRBD2. V dropped 4 bases and J dropped 4; count of bases not matched to a gene: 2. Germline V CDR1 and CDR2: SGHTA, FQGNSA. This CDR3 region has 15 residues.

This clone showed up just once. This rearrangement joins TRBV30 to TRBJ1-6; possibly TRBD1 for D (5 bases). V shed 5 bases and J shed 6 bases, with 11 bases lying between them. This CDR3 region has 13 residues. Germline lookup yields CDR1 GTSNPN and CDR2 SVGIG (reference sequence). The CDR3 bases are TGTGCCTGGCAGCAGGGAGGTAATTCACCCCTCCACTTT. Translation gives CAWQQGGNSPLHF. The full variable domain, in which reference TRBV30 and TRBJ1-6 provide the parts outside the CDR3, is SQTIHQWPATLVQPVGSPLSLECTVEGTSNPNLYWYRQAAGRGLQLLFYSVGIGQISSEVPQNLSASRPQDRQFILSSKKLLLSDSGFYLCAWQQGGNSPLHFGNGTRLTVT.